These 25 T cell receptor beta chains were sequenced from one sample in a study of Graves' ophthalmopathy and Graves' hyperthyroidism. RNA transcripts were the source from which TCR beta CDR3 regions were amplified. HTBI-primed first-round RT-PCR preceded second-round multiplex PCR. TCRdb reanalysed the multiplex PCR reads using MiXCR and keeps one entry per CDR3 protein. The repertoire holds just over 400,000 distinct CDR3 sequences, over 20% seen once, with roughly 3% in the top ten. Sequencing was performed on peripheral blood. These receptors were collected from a woman younger than 30 with stable Graves' hyperthyroidism.

This clonotype was seen at least ten times. The chain carries TRBV6-1 and TRBJ1-2; TRBD1 matches at 8 bases. Trimming cost V 8 bases and J 3 bases; bases outside gene matches: 2. The CDR3 totals 12 residues. Germline lookup yields CDR1 MNHNS and CDR2 SASEGT. The CDR3 loop reads CASETGDYGYTF. The CDR3 DNA sequence: TGTGCCAGCGAGACAGGGGACTATGGCTACACCTTC.

At least ten counts were recorded for this clonotype. The rearrangement links TRBV19 to TRBJ1-5, with D uncertain. The CDR3 is made up of 13 amino acids. Germline V gives CDR1 LNHDA, CDR2 SQIVND (reference sequence). V was shortened by 5 bases and J by 1 base, with 6 bases between the two germline ends. DNA for the CDR3: TGTGCCAGTAGTGAGCAGAGCAATCAGCCCCAGCATTTT. It translates to CASSEQSNQPQHF.

At least ten counts were recorded for this clonotype. The CDR3 nucleotides are TGTGCCACTTTTCCGGGACACGCGAACACCGGGGAGCTGTTTTTT. Translation: CATFPGHANTGELFF. The rearrangement joins TRBV12-3 or TRBV12-4 to TRBJ2-2; D is perhaps TRBD1 (6 bases). This CDR3 has 15 residues. V dropped 10 bases and J dropped 0 bases, with 15 bases sitting between them.

This clonotype was observed a handful of times. The J gene is TRBJ1-5, the V gene TRBV4-1; no reliable D call. Trimming shortened V by 3 bases and J by 0 bases, and 9 bases separated the two germline ends. CDR3 size: 15 residues. Germline V CDR1 and CDR2: MGHRA, YSYEKL. DNA for the CDR3: TGCGCCAGCAGCCAGCTAGGACTTAGCAATCAGCCCCAGCATTTT. This codes for CASSQLGLSNQPQHF.

The chain links TRBV12-3 or TRBV12-4 to TRBJ1-1; a possible D gene is TRBD1 (5 bases). V was cut by 7 bases and J by 7 bases, with 10 bases left in between. The CDR3 sequence is 11 residues long. CDR3 protein: CASTLTVEAFF. The CDR3 DNA is TGTGCCAGCACCTTGACAGTTGAAGCTTTCTTT.

This clonotype occurred many times. The rearrangement joins TRBV20-1 to TRBJ2-4; D possibly corresponds to TRBD2 (6 bases). CDR3 length equals 14 residues. V was cut by 7 bases and J by 7 bases, with 20 bases left in between. CDR1 and CDR2 from the germline V gene are DFQATT and SNEGSKA (reference sequence). CDR3 sequence: CSVHVAGPGNIQYF. Here the CDR3 DNA reads TGCAGTGTTCACGTTGCGGGGCCCGGGAACATTCAGTACTTC.

The table lists this clonotype with many counts. V usage is TRBV5-1 and J usage is TRBJ1-2; TRBD1 matches at 8 bases. The trim removed 0 bases at V and 12 bases at J, leaving 4 bases unmatched. The CDR3 runs to 12 residues. Germline V gene sequence: CDR1 SGHRS, CDR2 YFSETQ. The DNA for the CDR3 is TGCGCCAGCAGCTTGGGGGACAGGCTTCACACCTTC. Translation: CASSLGDRLHTF.

The V gene is TRBV12-3 or TRBV12-4, the J gene TRBJ1-2; 7 nucleotides line up with TRBD1. This CDR3 is 16 amino acids long. Trimming took 5 bases from V and 8 from J; bases not matched to a gene: 17. The CDR3 DNA follows: TGTGCCAGCAGTCGAAGACAGGGTGGCCCAGGGGAGGGCTACACCTTC. It encodes CASSRRQGGPGEGYTF.

Regarding this clonotype: This may come from a read error, since a much larger clone is one base off. The V gene is TRBV24-1, the J gene TRBJ2-5; D remains ambiguous. The germline gives CDR1 KGHDR, CDR2 SFDVKD. The CDR3 consists of 13 residues. Here the CDR3 reads CATSDERKDTQYF. For the CDR3, the DNA is TGTGCCACCAGTGATGAGAGGAAAGATACCCAGTACTTC.

Points on this clonotype: A much larger clone differs from this one at a single base, so this may be a read error. The CDR3 is CAIRKSGTMNTEAFF. The DNA for the CDR3 is TGTGCCATCAGGAAATCCGGGACAATGAACACTGAAGCTTTCTTT. The chain links TRBV10-3 to TRBJ1-1, with D maybe TRBD1 (6 bases). Trimming cost V 6 bases and J 0 bases, with 14 bases left between them. Germline V gene lookup returns CDR1 ENHRY and CDR2 SYGVKD. This CDR3 has 15 amino acids.

The gene calls are TRBV6-1 and TRBJ2-7; D gene ambiguous. Germline assignment: CDR1 MNHNS and CDR2 SASEGT. This CDR3 comprises 14 residues. The V end was cut by 6 bases, the J end by 7 bases, with 19 bases between. CDR3 residues: CASSFGSGSVEQYF. For the CDR3, the DNA is TGTGCCAGCAGCTTCGGGTCCGGGTCGGTGGAGCAGTACTTC.

This clonotype was recorded many times. This chain uses TRBV20-1 with TRBJ1-2; D call uncertain. The germline V and J ends were trimmed by 2 bases and 4 bases, with 8 bases remaining between them. This CDR3 is 12 amino acids long. Germline V gene lookup returns CDR1 DFQATT and CDR2 SNEGSKA (reference sequence). The CDR3 DNA follows: TGCAGTGCTAGATGGGCATCCTATGGCTACACCTTC. It is translated as CSARWASYGYTF.

The chain has TRBV5-1 and TRBJ1-2, with TRBD1 matching 10 bases. Losses at the gene ends were 4 bases for V and 5 bases for J; bases not matched to a gene: 11. Germline V gene data show CDR1 as SGHRS and CDR2 as YFSETQ. The CDR3 totals 16 residues. CDR3 region: CASSKKAPGQGYGYTF. CDR3 bases: TGCGCCAGCAGCAAAAAGGCACCGGGACAGGGGTATGGCTACACCTTC.

Remarks on this clonotype: This sequence may be a read error, since a much larger clone differs from it by one base. This chain uses TRBV6-1 with TRBJ2-4; 9 positions agree with TRBD1. Germline assignment: CDR1 MNHNS and CDR2 SASEGT. The V and J ends lost 4 bases and 7 bases, in that order; junction bases with no gene match: 5. This CDR3 is built from 14 residues. CDR3 protein: CASSGDRVRNIQYF. In nucleotides, the CDR3 is TGTGCCAGCAGTGGGGACAGGGTAAGGAACATTCAGTACTTC.

This sequence joins TRBV6-1 and TRBJ1-2; TRBD1 might be the D (5 bases). The CDR3 is 14 residues long. Germline values: CDR1 MNHNS, CDR2 SASEGT. V was pared by 1 base and J by 4 bases, with 10 bases between. The CDR3 region has the DNA TGTGCCAGCAGTGAAGAATACAGGAGCTATGGCTACACCTTC. Its translation is CASSEEYRSYGYTF.

This clonotype was detected ten times or more. V usage is TRBV29-1 and J usage is TRBJ2-5; no reliable D call. Germline V CDR1 and CDR2: SQVTM, ANQGSEA. This CDR3 region has 10 residues. V was clipped by 6 bases and J by 2 bases, with 4 bases between them. Here the CDR3 reads CSVNQETQYF. The CDR3 DNA reads as TGCAGCGTCAATCAAGAGACCCAGTACTTC.

The chain recombines TRBV6-1 with TRBJ1-2; TRBD1 matches at 9 bases. Germline V gives CDR1 MNHNS, CDR2 SASEGT. This CDR3 has 14 residues. Trimming took 3 bases from V and 8 from J; bases not matched to a gene: 7. This chain's CDR3 is CASSDVQGAQGYTF. As DNA, the CDR3 is TGTGCCAGCAGTGACGTACAGGGGGCTCAGGGCTACACCTTC.

The V call is TRBV12-3 or TRBV12-4, the J call TRBJ1-2; D unresolved. The CDR3 totals 12 residues. Trimming took off 2 bases at V and 8 bases at J, with 9 bases between the two ends. The CDR3 DNA reads as TGTGCCAGCAGTTTAACCACGGGAGGCTACACCTTC. Encoded protein: CASSLTTGGYTF.

This clonotype was picked up many times. The chain combines TRBV20-1 with TRBJ1-5; tentatively, D is TRBD1 (5 bases). The CDR3 has 17 amino acids. Germline V CDR1 and CDR2: DFQATT, SNEGSKA (reference sequence). Trimming removed 1 base at V and 2 bases at J, with 18 bases between. The DNA for the CDR3 is TGCAGTGCTAGAGTGGGAGGACAATTAACTGGCAATCAGCCCCAGCATTTT. Residues: CSARVGGQLTGNQPQHF.

At least ten counts were recorded for this clonotype. The chain links TRBV20-1 to TRBJ1-5; D is perhaps TRBD1 (5 bases). The CDR3 totals 16 residues. CDR1 and CDR2 from the germline V gene are DFQATT and SNEGSKA (reference sequence). V shed 3 bases and J shed 2 bases, with 17 bases lying between them. The CDR3 protein is CSARGLKGSGNQPQHF. The CDR3 nucleotides are TGCAGTGCTAGGGGACTAAAAGGGAGCGGCAATCAGCCCCAGCATTTT.

Ten or more counts support this clonotype. The chain is built from TRBV6-4 and TRBJ1-1; D call uncertain. The CDR3 runs 17 residues. V lost 6 bases and J 2 bases, leaving 22 bases between the germline ends. Germline V gene sequence: CDR1 MRHNA, CDR2 SNTAGT. CDR3 residues: CASRSPKSGLGNTEAFF. The CDR3 nucleotides read TGTGCCAGCAGGTCCCCGAAAAGTGGGCTCGGCAACACTGAAGCTTTCTTT.

This clonotype has at least ten counts. The junction differs from germline at one of its ends, possibly a read error. CDR3: CSVEGGYTF. CDR3 nucleotides: TGCAGCGTAGAAGGGGGCTACACCTTC. The rearrangement uses TRBV29-1 and TRBJ1-2, with D unresolved. CDR3 length: 9 residues. CDR1 and CDR2 from the germline V gene are SQVTM and ANQGSEA.

Concerning this clonotype: A clone one base away is much larger, so this may be a read error. This chain connects TRBV11-1 to TRBJ2-5; 12 nucleotides agree with TRBD1. CDR3 length: 18 residues. Germline CDR1 reads SGHAT; CDR2 reads FQDESV (reference sequence). The CDR3 loop is CASSFRDRGLQVEGTQCF. In DNA, the CDR3 is TGTGCCAGCAGCTTCCGGGACAGGGGGCTCCAAGTTGAAGGGACCCAGTGCTTC. The full variable domain, completed using reference TRBV11-1 and TRBJ2-5, is EAEVAQSPRYKITEKSQAVAFWCDPISGHATLYWYRQILGQGPELLVQFQDESVVDDSQLPKDRFSAERLKGVDSTLKIQPAELGDSAMYLCASSFRDRGLQVEGTQCFGPGTRLLVL.

V and J are TRBV12-3 or TRBV12-4 and TRBJ1-1; perhaps TRBD1 as D (5 bases). This CDR3 spans 14 amino acids. Trimming removed 7 bases at V and 3 bases at J, with 15 bases between. DNA for the CDR3: TGTGCCAGCAAGGGGAACCAATGGGACACTGAAGCTTTCTTT. The encoded protein is CASKGNQWDTEAFF.

The sample holds a few counts of this clonotype. The chain uses TRBV5-1 and TRBJ2-7; D is perhaps TRBD2 (5 bases). The CDR3 loop spans 15 amino acids. V shed 5 bases and J shed 2 bases, with 17 bases lying between them. Germline loops: CDR1 SGHRS, CDR2 YFSETQ. The CDR3 DNA sequence: TGCGCCAGCAGATCCGCCGGGATTAGTGCCTACGAGCAGTACTTC. Protein: CASRSAGISAYEQYF.